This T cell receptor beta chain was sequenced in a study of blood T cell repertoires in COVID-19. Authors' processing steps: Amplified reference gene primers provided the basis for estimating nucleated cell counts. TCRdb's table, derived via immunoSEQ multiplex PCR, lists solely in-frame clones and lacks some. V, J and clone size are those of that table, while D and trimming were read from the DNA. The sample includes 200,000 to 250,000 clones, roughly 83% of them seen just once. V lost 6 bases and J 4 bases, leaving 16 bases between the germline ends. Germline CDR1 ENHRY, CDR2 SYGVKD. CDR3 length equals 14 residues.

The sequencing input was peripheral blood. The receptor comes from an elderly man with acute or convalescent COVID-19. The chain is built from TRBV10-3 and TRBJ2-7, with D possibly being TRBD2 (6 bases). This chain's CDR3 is CAISTGSGLYEQYF. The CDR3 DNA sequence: TGTGCCATCAGCACCGGTAGCGGATTGTACGAGCAGTACTTC.